Shown below are 24 T cell receptor beta chains from a single sample sequenced in a study of beta chain features in type 1 diabetes. Study-wide findings and caveats: For Type 1 diabetes patients, all four CD4+ subsets carried TCRB CDR3s that were moderately but significantly shorter.

No antigen has been assigned to these receptors. The sequenced template was cDNA made from the entire isolated RNA. The method was immunoSEQ multiplex PCR; TCRdb's version includes in-frame clones alone and lacks a portion of them. This table has over 200,000 clones, approximately 11% appearing once. Sequenced input: naive CD4+ T cells from blood. These receptors were taken from a man aged 25 to 40 with type 1 diabetes.

This clone was detected only a few times. The gene calls are TRBV28 and TRBJ2-7, with 8 bases lining up with TRBD2. The CDR3 covers 14 residues. Germline values: CDR1 MDHEN, CDR2 SYDVKM. With 3 bases clipped from V and 7 bases from J, the junction kept 8 bases outside the gene matches. CDR3 residues: CASSLFAGGREQYF. The CDR3 DNA is TGTGCCAGCAGTTTGTTTGCGGGGGGAAGGGAGCAGTACTTC.

This clone was seen a handful of times. The J gene is TRBJ1-1, the V gene TRBV29-1, with 12 bases aligning to TRBD1. V shed 4 bases and J 6 bases; nucleotides not matched to a gene: 3. CDR3 size: 13 residues. Per the germline V gene, CDR1 is SQVTM and CDR2 is ANQGSEA. The CDR3 protein is CSVAGQGAPEAFF. In nucleotides, the CDR3 is TGCAGCGTTGCGGGACAGGGGGCCCCTGAAGCTTTCTTT.

This clone has only a few counts. Here the CDR3 DNA reads TGTGCCAGCAGCTTAACGGGACTTGACACAGATACGCAGTATTTT. This sequence encodes CASSLTGLDTDTQYF. The rearrangement links TRBV7-3 to TRBJ2-3, with TRBD2 as a possible D gene (6 bases). V lost 0 bases and J lost 2, with 9 bases in between. The CDR3 is 15 residues long. Germline CDR1 reads SGHTA; CDR2 reads FQGTGA.

This clone was observed a handful of times. The chain joins TRBV19 to TRBJ1-3; D is ambiguous. Germline loops: CDR1 LNHDA, CDR2 SQIVND (reference sequence). V was trimmed by 5 bases and J by 0 bases, leaving 5 bases between them. This CDR3 is built from 13 residues. The CDR3 loop reads CASSEVSGNTIYF. The CDR3 DNA reads TGTGCCAGTAGTGAGGTCTCTGGAAACACCATATATTTT.

The rearrangement uses TRBV5-6 and TRBJ2-1; D is possibly TRBD2 (5 bases). Germline CDR1 reads SGHDT; CDR2 reads YYEEEE. V shed 0 bases and J shed 2 bases, with 9 bases lying between them. This CDR3 spans 15 amino acids. CDR3 residues: CASSLAGLAYNEQFF. CDR3 in DNA: TGTGCCAGCAGCTTGGCGGGGTTGGCCTACAATGAGCAGTTCTTC. Together with reference TRBV5-6 and TRBJ2-1, the CDR3 gives the full variable domain: DAGVTQSPTHLIKTRGQQVTLRCSPKSGHDTVSWYQQALGQGPQFIFQYYEEEERQRGNFPDRFSGHQFPNYSSELNVNALLLGDSALYLCASSLAGLAYNEQFFGPGTRLTVL.

This clone was detected a few times. The chain joins TRBV7-3 to TRBJ2-6; 9 bases align to TRBD1. CDR1 and CDR2 (germline): SGHTA, FQGTGA. V trimming: 5 bases; J trimming: 4 bases; junction bases outside the gene matches: 9. CDR3 size: 17 residues. CDR3 bases: TGTGCCAGCAGCGTGGACAGGGGTGGAACCGGGGCCAACGTCCTGACTTTC. It translates to CASSVDRGGTGANVLTF.

This clone has only a few counts. The chain uses TRBV7-2 and TRBJ2-3; tentative D call: TRBD2 (5 bases). Germline loops: CDR1 SGHTA, CDR2 FQGNSA. V lost 3 bases to trimming and J lost 0 bases, with 10 bases between them. This CDR3 has 15 residues. CDR3 sequence (DNA): TGTGCCAGCAGCTTCGGACGGACTAGCACAGATACGCAGTATTTT. Amino acids: CASSFGRTSTDTQYF.

The genes are TRBV28 and TRBJ2-4; tentatively, D is TRBD2 (6 bases). The ends were cut back, 7 bases at V and 2 bases at J, with 12 bases in the middle. CDR1 is MDHEN, CDR2 SYDVKM, per germline. The length of the CDR3 is 14 residues. CDR3 coding DNA: TGTGCCAGCACAGTCGGGGGATCCAAAAACATTCAGTACTTC. This sequence encodes CASTVGGSKNIQYF.

The chain recombines TRBV5-6 with TRBJ2-1, with a weak D call TRBD2 (6 bases). CDR1 SGHDT and CDR2 YYEEEE come from the germline V gene. CDR3 size: 12 residues. With 0 bases removed from V and 12 bases from J, the gap between germline ends came to 10 bases. The CDR3 nucleotides read TGTGCCAGCAGCTTGGGGAGGGACGGGCAGTTCTTC. Translation: CASSLGRDGQFF.

The V and J genes are TRBV6-6 and TRBJ1-5, with a weak D call TRBD1 (5 bases). CDR1 is MNHNY, CDR2 SVGAGI, per germline (reference sequence). This CDR3 region has 16 residues. Deletions cut 2 bases from V and 0 bases from J, with 11 bases between. The DNA for the CDR3 is TGTGCCAGCAGTTACGGGGGAGGTTATAGCAATCAGCCCCAGCATTTT. Translated: CASSYGGGYSNQPQHF.

This chain links TRBV19 with TRBJ2-1; the match to TRBD2 covers 7 bases. V trimming: 3 bases; J trimming: 3 bases; junction bases outside the gene matches: 5. The CDR3 contains 15 residues. Germline-derived CDR1 and CDR2 are LNHDA and SQIVND (reference sequence). CDR3 sequence reads: CASSIDSGGYNEQFF. CDR3 bases: TGTGCCAGTAGTATTGATTCGGGGGGCTACAATGAGCAGTTCTTC.

This clone was observed a handful of times. The chain joins TRBV28 to TRBJ2-5, with 8 bases matching TRBD1. Germline assignment: CDR1 MDHEN and CDR2 SYDVKM. The CDR3 runs 15 residues. J gave up 2 bases and V 3 bases, and 5 bases lay outside the gene matches. Written as DNA, the CDR3 is TGTGCCAGCAGTTTGCCTACAGGGGGTCAAGAGACCCAGTACTTC. As protein: CASSLPTGGQETQYF.

This clone was recorded only once. The chain combines TRBV6-5 with TRBJ2-2; 7 nucleotides agree with TRBD1. The CDR3 runs to 14 residues. CDR1 is MNHEY, CDR2 SVGAGI, per germline. V lost 5 bases to trimming and J lost 7 bases; unmatched junction nucleotides: 7. The CDR3, as DNA: TGTGCCAGCAGTAAACGACAGGGTTTCGGGGAGCTGTTTTTT. Translation: CASSKRQGFGELFF.

This sequence joins TRBV5-1 and TRBJ1-2, with TRBD1 identical over 7 bases. Looked up from germline, CDR1 is SGHRS and CDR2 is YFSETQ. V trimming: 4 bases; J trimming: 5 bases; junction bases outside the gene matches: 8. The CDR3 runs 14 residues. The CDR3 region is CASSDGQEIYGYTF. CDR3 DNA sequence: TGCGCCAGCAGCGATGGACAGGAGATTTATGGCTACACCTTC.

This clone was found a few times. The rearrangement uses TRBV11-2 and TRBJ2-7; 9 bases line up with TRBD2. The CDR3 contains 16 residues. With V trimmed by 6 bases and J by 9 bases, 18 bases remained unmatched. Germline V lookup: CDR1 SGHAT, CDR2 FQNNGV. The CDR3: CASSSYASGAFVGQYF. CDR3 in DNA: TGTGCCAGCAGTTCGTATGCTAGCGGGGCCTTCGTGGGGCAGTACTTC.

In its sample, this clone was seen a few times. The J gene is TRBJ1-2, the V gene TRBV9; D unclear. V was trimmed by 0 bases and J by 6 bases, leaving 6 bases between them. Germline V gene sequence: CDR1 SGDLS, CDR2 YYNGEE. CDR3 length: 12 amino acids. In nucleotides, the CDR3 is TGTGCCAGCAGCGTAGACGGGGATGGCTACACCTTC. This translates into CASSVDGDGYTF.

The J gene is TRBJ2-5, the V gene TRBV6-6, with a tentative D call TRBD2 (6 bases). The CDR3 has 13 residues. The germline V gene encodes CDR1 MNHNY and CDR2 SVGAGI (reference sequence). V shed 2 bases and J shed 3 bases, with 7 bases lying between them. CDR3 protein: CASSYPGEETQYF. The CDR3 bases are TGTGCCAGCAGTTACCCGGGGGAAGAGACCCAGTACTTC.

This clone came up a few times. This chain joins TRBV5-1 and TRBJ2-5; the match to TRBD2 covers 12 bases. The CDR3 contains 15 residues. Trimming removed 2 bases from V and 3 bases from J; junction bases left unmatched: 2. Germline V gene sequence: CDR1 SGHRS, CDR2 YFSETQ. The CDR3 sequence: CASSFSSGGEETQYF. The CDR3 region has the DNA TGCGCCAGCAGCTTCTCTAGCGGGGGGGAAGAGACCCAGTACTTC.

V usage is TRBV7-2 and J usage is TRBJ1-2; the match to TRBD1 covers 8 bases. This CDR3 is 13 amino acids long. Trimming removed 5 bases from V and 6 bases from J; junction bases left unmatched: 5. The V gene's germline CDR1 is SGHTA and CDR2 FQGNSA. CDR3 region: CASSTGQGNGYTF. The CDR3 region has the DNA TGTGCCAGCAGCACAGGACAGGGAAATGGCTACACCTTC.

The CDR3 reads CASSKTGQGTQETQYF. The DNA of the CDR3 is TGTGCCAGCAGCAAAACTGGACAGGGCACCCAAGAGACCCAGTACTTC. The chain uses TRBV5-8 and TRBJ2-5, with 8 bases fitting TRBD1. This CDR3 comprises 16 residues. V lost 4 bases and J lost 1; bases outside the gene matches: 9. Looked up from germline, CDR1 is SGHTS and CDR2 is YDEGEE.

The chain recombines TRBV4-2 with TRBJ2-5, with TRBD1 identical over 7 bases. V shed 3 bases, J shed 5 bases, and the junction held 12 bases outside the gene matches. CDR3 size: 16 residues. Germline CDR1 and CDR2: LGHNA and YNFKEQ. The CDR3 spells CASSHRDSPTHETQYF. CDR3 sequence (DNA): TGTGCCAGCAGCCACCGGGACAGCCCAACACATGAGACCCAGTACTTC.

This clone was seen more than once but under ten times. The chain recombines TRBV5-6 with TRBJ2-5, with D possibly TRBD1 on 5 matching bases. From germline, CDR1 is SGHDT and CDR2 YYEEEE. This CDR3 comprises 14 residues. Trimming shortened V by 0 bases and J by 2 bases, and 8 bases separated the two germline ends. In nucleotides, the CDR3 is TGTGCCAGCAGCTTGGTCAGGGATCAAGAGACCCAGTACTTC. It translates to CASSLVRDQETQYF.

This clone has more than one count but fewer than ten. V is TRBV10-2 and J is TRBJ1-1, with D tentatively TRBD1 (6 bases). V lost 7 bases and J lost 0, with 12 bases in between. This CDR3 contains 14 residues. Germline V gene data show CDR1 as WSHSY and CDR2 as SAAADI. The CDR3 DNA reads TGCGCCAGCACCGGCGGGGGGCTGAACACTGAAGCTTTCTTT. As protein: CASTGGGLNTEAFF.

The sample holds a few counts of this clone. The genes are TRBV5-1 and TRBJ2-7; maybe TRBD1 (5 bases). Trimming left V 3 bases short and J 6 bases short, with 16 bases between. The V gene's germline CDR1 is SGHRS and CDR2 YFSETQ. There are 14 residues in the CDR3. CDR3 coding DNA: TGCGCCAGCAGCTCATTCCTCCAGGGTGGCGAGCAGTACTTC. Translation gives CASSSFLQGGEQYF.